The TCR beta chain described here comes from a study of pediatric ulcerative colitis. Deletions cut 5 bases from V and 0 bases from J, with 11 bases between. Germline CDR1 reads KGHSH; CDR2 reads LQKENI. CDR3 length: 15 amino acids. The rectum was sampled with one to two pinch biopsies at colonoscopy. The assay was immunoSEQ multiplex PCR, and TCRdb's table has in-frame clones only and misses some. The sample lists fewer than 30,000 clones; 55% to 75% were seen once. The sequence was obtained from a boy younger than 18 with severe ulcerative colitis. The chain links TRBV18 to TRBJ1-3; D may be TRBD1 (5 bases). The source material was gut tissue. This chain's CDR3 is CASSEQASSGNTIYF. CDR3 coding DNA: TGTGCCAGCTCAGAACAGGCTAGCTCTGGAAACACCATATATTTT.